These 22 T cell receptor beta chains were sequenced from one sample in a study of shared clonotypes between healthy human individuals. Produced via immunoSEQ multiplex PCR; TCRdb's table is partial and in-frame only. The sample has about 2.4 million clones; around nine tenths are singletons. Sequenced sample: naive CD4+ T cells sorted from blood. Subset meaning: CD45RA+ positively selected. These receptors were obtained from a young man in good health.

The rearrangement uses TRBV9 and TRBJ2-2; 7 bases map to TRBD2. With 4 bases clipped from V and 2 bases from J, the junction kept 8 bases outside the gene matches. Germline CDR1 SGDLS, CDR2 YYNGEE. The CDR3 runs to 16 residues. CDR3 sequence reads: CASSPLGLINTGELFF. The DNA of the CDR3 is TGTGCCAGCAGCCCGCTGGGACTAATAAACACCGGGGAGCTGTTTTTT.

The rearrangement links TRBV4-3 to TRBJ2-7, with 13 positions matching TRBD2. The trim removed 0 bases at V and 4 bases at J, leaving 6 bases unmatched. Per germline, CDR1 LGHNA and CDR2 YSLEER. CDR3 length equals 17 residues. The CDR3 protein is CASSQELGTSGTYEQYF. CDR3 DNA sequence: TGCGCCAGCAGCCAAGAGCTGGGGACTAGCGGGACATACGAGCAGTACTTC.

This clone was seen once. The rearrangement uses TRBV5-5 and TRBJ2-7, with TRBD1 identical over 11 bases. The CDR3 contains 15 residues. V dropped 5 bases and J dropped 4; count of bases not matched to a gene: 8. CDR1 and CDR2 from the germline V gene are SGHKS and YYEKEE (reference sequence). The CDR3 DNA is TGTGCCAGCAGTCCCCCCGGGACAGGGGGTTACGAGCAGTACTTC. Amino acids: CASSPPGTGGYEQYF. The full variable domain, its missing parts supplied by reference TRBV5-5 and TRBJ2-7, is DAGVTQSPTHLIKTRGQQVTLRCSPISGHKSVSWYQQVLGQGPQFIFQYYEKEERGRGNFPDRFSARQFPNYSSELNVNALLLGDSALYLCASSPPGTGGYEQYFGPGTRLTVT.

The rearrangement joins TRBV19 to TRBJ1-6; no clear D gene. From germline, CDR1 is LNHDA and CDR2 SQIVND (reference sequence). This CDR3 contains 13 residues. Trimming cost V 5 bases and J 8 bases, with 10 bases left between them. CDR3 residues: CASSEETDSPLHF. The CDR3 coding sequence is TGTGCCAGTAGTGAAGAAACGGATTCACCCCTCCACTTT.

The J gene is TRBJ2-5, the V gene TRBV19; D possibly corresponds to TRBD1 (5 bases). The CDR3 is 13 residues long. The germline V gene encodes CDR1 LNHDA and CDR2 SQIVND (reference sequence). V gave up 6 bases and J gave up 2 bases, with 10 bases separating them. The CDR3 protein is CASRKTAQETQYF. The CDR3 coding sequence is TGTGCCAGTAGAAAGACAGCTCAAGAGACCCAGTACTTC. Supplemented by reference TRBV19 and TRBJ2-5, the full variable domain reads DGGITQSPKYLFRKEGQNVTLSCEQNLNHDAMYWYRQDPGQGLRLIYYSQIVNDFQKGDIAEGYSVSREKKESFPLTVTSAQKNPTAFYLCASRKTAQETQYFGPGTRLLVL.

J is TRBJ2-1 and V is TRBV18; the D gene could be TRBD1 or TRBD2 (5 bases each). V was cut by 6 bases and J by 8 bases, with 5 bases left in between. The CDR3 covers 10 residues. Germline CDR1 is KGHSH and CDR2 is LQKENI. CDR3 in DNA: TGTGCCAGCTCGGGGGATGAGCAGTTCTTC. The encoded protein is CASSGDEQFF.

The V gene is TRBV18, the J gene TRBJ2-3; D is unclear. Germline V gene lookup returns CDR1 KGHSH and CDR2 LQKENI. V was pared by 3 bases and J by 2 bases, with 12 bases between. The CDR3 sequence is 15 residues long. CDR3 sequence reads: CASSPEVGPTDTQYF. The CDR3 nucleotides read TGTGCCAGCTCACCGGAAGTCGGGCCCACAGATACGCAGTATTTT.

Remarks on this clone: Sequence at one end of the junction differs from germline and may be a read error. For the CDR3, the DNA is TGTGCTAGCAGCACTCGGACTAGCGGGAGAATCTACGAGCAGTACTTC. As protein: CASSTRTSGRIYEQYF. V gene TRBV7-7 combines with J gene TRBJ2-7; 13 bases match TRBD2. The length of the CDR3 is 16 residues. The V gene's germline CDR1 is SSHAT and CDR2 FNYEAQ (reference sequence).

The chain employs TRBV18 and TRBJ2-7, with a tentative D call TRBD1 (6 bases). This CDR3 has 15 amino acids. Trimming left V 0 bases short and J 2 bases short, with 11 bases between. The V gene's germline CDR1 is KGHSH and CDR2 LQKENI. The CDR3 sequence: CASSPPGAETYEQYF. The CDR3 DNA follows: TGTGCCAGCTCACCACCGGGGGCGGAAACCTACGAGCAGTACTTC.

This chain uses TRBV7-8 with TRBJ2-7; D unresolved. The CDR3 is made up of 14 amino acids. The V end lost 4 bases, the J end lost 4 bases, and 14 bases lay between the germline ends. Germline loops: CDR1 SGHVS, CDR2 FQNEAQ. The chain's CDR3 is CASSSYWSLYEQYF. CDR3 DNA: TGTGCCAGCAGCTCTTACTGGTCTTTATACGAGCAGTACTTC.

The chain employs TRBV18 and TRBJ2-3; D unresolved. Trimming stripped 0 bases from V and 0 bases from J, with 19 bases between. The CDR3 totals 19 residues. The germline V gene encodes CDR1 KGHSH and CDR2 LQKENI. The CDR3 DNA sequence: TGTGCCAGCTCACCACCGATGCAGGTAGCAAGAACTAGCACAGATACGCAGTATTTT. This sequence encodes CASSPPMQVARTSTDTQYF.

The chain recombines TRBV5-8 with TRBJ1-5; 8 bases align to TRBD1. Germline CDR1 SGHTS, CDR2 YDEGEE. CDR3 size: 17 residues. V lost 3 bases, J lost 2 bases, and 10 bases stayed unmatched. This chain's CDR3 is CASSSRLGQGGNQPQHF. As DNA, the CDR3 is TGTGCCAGCAGCTCCCGTCTTGGACAGGGCGGCAATCAGCCCCAGCATTTT.

This chain links TRBV6-5 with TRBJ2-7; 8 bases agree with TRBD2. Germline-derived CDR1 and CDR2 are MNHEY and SVGAGI. The CDR3 has 11 amino acids. Unmatched junction bases numbered 5, after V lost 10 bases and J lost 6 bases. The CDR3 here is CATRGGTEQYF. CDR3 in DNA: TGTGCCACTCGGGGGGGTACCGAGCAGTACTTC.

The rearrangement uses TRBV6-4 and TRBJ1-5; TRBD1 matches at 8 bases. The CDR3 is 15 residues long. V shed 3 bases, J shed 4 bases, and the junction held 5 bases outside the gene matches. CDR1 is MRHNA and CDR2 is SNTAGT in the germline V gene. CDR3 bases: TGTGCCAGCAGTGATTACAGGGGGAGAAATCAGCCCCAGCATTTT. Residues: CASSDYRGRNQPQHF.

On this clone: Additional DNA sequences in this sample encode the identical CDR3. The chain uses TRBV19 and TRBJ2-1; 9 bases are shared with TRBD1. Germline V gives CDR1 LNHDA, CDR2 SQIVND (reference sequence). V lost 8 bases to trimming and J lost 7 bases; unmatched junction nucleotides: 3. This CDR3 comprises 12 residues. Here the CDR3 reads CASSGQGNEQFF. In DNA, the CDR3 is TGTGCCAGTTCTGGACAGGGGAATGAGCAGTTCTTC.

The chain is built from TRBV4-1 and TRBJ2-5, with TRBD2 as a possible D gene (6 bases). Deletions cut 0 bases from V and 5 bases from J, with 13 bases between. This CDR3 spans 15 amino acids. From germline, CDR1 is MGHRA and CDR2 YSYEKL. This chain's CDR3 is CASSQDLGGRETQYF. The CDR3 coding sequence is TGCGCCAGCAGCCAAGATTTGGGGGGTCGGGAGACCCAGTACTTC.

This chain links TRBV18 with TRBJ2-1; TRBD2 might be the D (5 bases). V lost 1 base to trimming and J lost 2 bases, with 15 bases between them. This CDR3 spans 17 amino acids. From germline, CDR1 is KGHSH and CDR2 LQKENI. The CDR3: CASSPLTNQRPYNEQFF. The CDR3 coding sequence is TGTGCCAGCTCACCACTGACTAACCAGCGGCCCTACAATGAGCAGTTCTTC.

This chain links TRBV29-1 with TRBJ2-3; D is possibly TRBD2 (7 bases). CDR3 length: 14 amino acids. CDR1 and CDR2 (germline): SQVTM, ANQGSEA. With 4 bases removed from V and 2 bases from J, the gap between germline ends came to 13 bases. The CDR3 loop reads CSVAGEGNTDTQYF. As DNA, the CDR3 is TGCAGCGTTGCAGGGGAGGGTAACACAGATACGCAGTATTTT.

The chain uses TRBV28 and TRBJ2-2; a possible D gene is TRBD1 (6 bases). CDR3 size: 16 residues. V gave up 1 base and J gave up 2 bases, with 11 bases separating them. Germline V gene lookup returns CDR1 MDHEN and CDR2 SYDVKM. CDR3 nucleotide sequence: TGTGCCAGCAGTTTATCAGGGGACGGTAACACCGGGGAGCTGTTTTTT. Protein product: CASSLSGDGNTGELFF.

V usage is TRBV9 and J usage is TRBJ2-7, with D perhaps matching TRBD1 (6 bases). Trimming stripped 0 bases from V and 2 bases from J, with 15 bases between. CDR1 and CDR2 (germline): SGDLS, YYNGEE. The CDR3 has 16 amino acids. The CDR3 reads CASSVGDLTGAYEQYF. The CDR3 DNA is TGTGCCAGCAGCGTAGGAGACCTGACAGGAGCCTACGAGCAGTACTTC.

Note on this clone: Different DNA sequences within this sample yield the same CDR3. The chain uses TRBV28 and TRBJ1-2, with 10 bases aligning to TRBD1. V was pared by 5 bases and J by 8 bases, with 17 bases of the junction left unmatched. This CDR3 is built from 17 residues. Germline-derived CDR1 and CDR2 are MDHEN and SYDVKM. The CDR3 bases are TGTGCCAGCAGTATACTTATCTTTGGGACAGGGGTGGAGGGCTACACCTTC. Its protein product is CASSILIFGTGVEGYTF.

The chain uses TRBV18 and TRBJ1-5, with D perhaps TRBD1 (6 bases). Germline V gene sequence: CDR1 KGHSH, CDR2 LQKENI. The CDR3 is 15 amino acids. V lost 3 bases and J lost 0, with 9 bases in between. This CDR3 is CASSPKGGSNQPQHF. As DNA, the CDR3 is TGTGCCAGCTCACCTAAGGGGGGTAGCAATCAGCCCCAGCATTTT.